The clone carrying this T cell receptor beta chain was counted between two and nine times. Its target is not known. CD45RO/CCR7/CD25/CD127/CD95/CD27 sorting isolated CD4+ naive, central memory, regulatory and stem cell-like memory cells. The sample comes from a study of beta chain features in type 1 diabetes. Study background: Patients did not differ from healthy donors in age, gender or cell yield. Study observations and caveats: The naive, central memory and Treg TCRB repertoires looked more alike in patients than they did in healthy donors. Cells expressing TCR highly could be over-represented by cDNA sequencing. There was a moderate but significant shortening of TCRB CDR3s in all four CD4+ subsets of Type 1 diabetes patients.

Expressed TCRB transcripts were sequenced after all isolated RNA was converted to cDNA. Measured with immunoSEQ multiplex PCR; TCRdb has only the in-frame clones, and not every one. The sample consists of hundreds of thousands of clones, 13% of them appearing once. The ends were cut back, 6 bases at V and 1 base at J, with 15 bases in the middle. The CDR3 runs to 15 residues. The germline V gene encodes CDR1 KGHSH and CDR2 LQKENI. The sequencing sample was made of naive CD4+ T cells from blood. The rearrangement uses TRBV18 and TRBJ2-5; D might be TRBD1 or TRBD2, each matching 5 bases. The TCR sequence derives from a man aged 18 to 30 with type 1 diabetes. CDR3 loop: CASSFVRDGQETQYF. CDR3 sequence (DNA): TGTGCCAGCTCCTTCGTCCGGGACGGCCAAGAGACCCAGTACTTC.